Detailed here is one T cell receptor beta chain. The antigen is unknown. Trimming at V came to 4 bases and at J to 5 bases, leaving 11 bases not matched to a gene. The V gene's germline CDR1 is SGDLS and CDR2 YYNGEE. The CDR3 totals 16 residues. The data belong to a study of T cells after yellow fever vaccination. Study-level results: Subsequent booster samples again held most clones from primary vaccination (around 96% CD4, nearly 90% CD8). There was a small share of clonotypes that showed up in both the CD4 and CD8 compartments.

TCRdb re-called the 5' RACE reads with MiXCR, one entry per CDR3 protein. The sample contains 300,000 to 350,000 distinct CDR3 sequences, roughly 4.3% of which appear only once. The TCR originated in a young man who received the YFV17D yellow fever vaccine. The source material was PBMCs, sampled 15 days after the yellow fever booster vaccination. The chain recombines TRBV9 with TRBJ2-5, with 10 bases matching TRBD2. The CDR3 protein is CASSPRVAGGMETQYF. CDR3 DNA sequence: TGTGCCAGCAGCCCCCGCGTAGCGGGGGGAATGGAGACCCAGTACTTC.